The next 19 T cell receptor beta chains were all read from a single sample in a study of CD8+CD57+ T cells in acquired aplastic anemia. Those patients picked for sequencing had displayed CD8+CD57+ cell expansion on flow cytometry. The use of genomic DNA as template underpinned the TCR beta VDJ and CDR3 profiling. TCRdb reanalysed the reads using MiXCR and keeps one entry per CDR3 protein. The table includes around 130,000 distinct CDR3 sequences, 45% to 60% detected once. Sequencing input: sorted CD4+, CD8+, or CD8+CD57+ T cells (not recorded which) from PBMCs. The receptors derive from a human donor with aplastic anemia.

This clonotype was counted ten times or more. The V and J genes are TRBV20-1 and TRBJ2-7, with a tentative D call TRBD1 (6 bases). This CDR3 has 13 amino acids. Trimming left V 2 bases short and J 5 bases short, with 13 bases between. Germline V gene lookup returns CDR1 DFQATT and CDR2 SNEGSKA (reference sequence). DNA for the CDR3: TGCAGTGCTAGATTCAGGGGCTTTAACGAGCAGTACTTC. This gives the protein CSARFRGFNEQYF.

This clonotype has at least ten counts. The chain combines TRBV6-1 with TRBJ1-5, with unresolved D. The germline CDR1 and CDR2 sequences are MNHNS and SASEGT. The CDR3 has 14 amino acids. With 8 bases removed from V and 0 bases from J, the gap between germline ends came to 11 bases. The CDR3 DNA reads as TGTGCCAGCCATCACCCGACTAGCAATCAGCCCCAGCATTTT. Translating gives CASHHPTSNQPQHF.

V usage is TRBV20-1 and J usage is TRBJ2-3, with D possibly being TRBD2 (6 bases). V shed 5 bases and J shed 2 bases, with 11 bases lying between them. The CDR3 spans 13 residues. CDR1 and CDR2 from the germline V gene are DFQATT and SNEGSKA (reference sequence). The CDR3 DNA reads as TGCAGTGCTCGGGACTTTGTCACAGATACGCAGTATTTT. This codes for CSARDFVTDTQYF.

The rearrangement links TRBV4-1 to TRBJ2-1, with a possible D match to TRBD2 (5 bases). CDR1 is MGHRA, CDR2 YSYEKL, per germline. The CDR3 totals 14 residues. V was cut by 1 base and J by 8 bases, with 12 bases left in between. CDR3 DNA sequence: TGCGCCAGCAGCCAAGGAGGGCCCGCGGATGAGCAGTTCTTC. It translates to CASSQGGPADEQFF.

The genes are TRBV19 and TRBJ2-7; D is undetermined. The V gene's germline CDR1 is LNHDA and CDR2 SQIVND (reference sequence). The CDR3 consists of 12 residues. The V end lost 3 bases, the J end lost 4 bases, and 7 bases lay between the germline ends. The CDR3 region is CASSMIGYEQYF. Written as DNA, the CDR3 is TGTGCCAGTAGTATGATCGGGTACGAGCAGTACTTC. The full variable domain, completed using reference TRBV19 and TRBJ2-7, is DGGITQSPKYLFRKEGQNVTLSCEQNLNHDAMYWYRQDPGQGLRLIYYSQIVNDFQKGDIAEGYSVSREKKESFPLTVTSAQKNPTAFYLCASSMIGYEQYFGPGTRLTVT.

The V call is TRBV5-1, the J call TRBJ2-2, with TRBD1 matching 7 bases. V shed 3 bases, J shed 4 bases, and the junction held 6 bases outside the gene matches. Germline V gene data show CDR1 as SGHRS and CDR2 as YFSETQ. CDR3 size: 15 residues. The CDR3 protein is CASSYGTEGTGELFF. The CDR3 DNA is TGCGCCAGCAGCTACGGGACAGAGGGCACCGGGGAGCTGTTTTTT.

CDR3 in DNA: TGTGCCAGCAGCTTGGGGTCACATGAAGCTTTCTTT. Its translation: CASSLGSHEAFF. The V gene is TRBV7-8, the J gene TRBJ1-1; no clear D gene. V was pared by 3 bases and J by 7 bases, with 9 bases between. CDR3 length equals 12 residues. Germline V gives CDR1 SGHVS, CDR2 FQNEAQ.

The chain has TRBV19 and TRBJ1-1; 7 bases are shared with TRBD1. CDR1 and CDR2 (germline): LNHDA, SQIVND (reference sequence). The CDR3 runs 14 residues. Trimming took 7 bases from V and 5 from J; bases not matched to a gene: 10. CDR3 DNA: TGTGCCAGTACCGACAGGGAGGGATGGACTGAAGCTTTCTTT. Its translation is CASTDREGWTEAFF.

The chain recombines TRBV4-1 with TRBJ2-7; possibly TRBD1 for D (6 bases). This CDR3 has 16 residues. The germline V gene encodes CDR1 MGHRA and CDR2 YSYEKL. V was clipped by 1 base and J by 5 bases, with 18 bases between them. The CDR3 spells CASSQARSAGTNEQYF. The DNA of the CDR3 is TGCGCCAGCAGCCAAGCCCGGTCGGCAGGGACAAACGAGCAGTACTTC.

This clonotype has only one observation. This chain joins TRBV2 and TRBJ1-5; no clear D gene. This CDR3 contains 14 residues. The germline CDR1 and CDR2 sequences are SNHLY and FYNNEI. V lost 3 bases and J 0 bases, leaving 6 bases between the germline ends. Here the CDR3 DNA reads TGTGCCAGCAGTGAGGTGAATAGCAATCAGCCCCAGCATTTT. Translation: CASSEVNSNQPQHF.

This clonotype has more than one count but fewer than ten. Relative to the germline gene, one junction end is altered; a read error may explain this. The chain carries TRBV6-1 and TRBJ2-1, with D perhaps TRBD2 (6 bases). Germline V lookup: CDR1 MNHNS, CDR2 SASEGT. The CDR3 consists of 14 residues. Here the CDR3 reads CASVDSGSYNEQFF. The CDR3 DNA is TGCGCCAGCGTAGATAGCGGCTCCTACAATGAGCAGTTCTTC.

V gene TRBV12-3 or TRBV12-4 combines with J gene TRBJ1-2; D is undetermined. This CDR3 is 15 amino acids long. Trimming removed 1 base from V and 5 bases from J, with 14 bases in between. CDR3 sequence (DNA): TGTGCCAGCAGTTTAGAGGTGGGAGTGGGTTATGGCTACACCTTC. Translation gives CASSLEVGVGYGYTF.

Turning to this clonotype: Its ends do not fully match the called genes, so a read error is possible. This sequence joins TRBV5-1 and TRBJ2-3; the D gene is possibly TRBD2 (6 bases). The CDR3 runs to 14 residues. Germline CDR1 is SGHRS and CDR2 is YFSETQ. The chain's CDR3 is CASSLTSIEDTQYF. The CDR3 region has the DNA TGTGCCAGCAGCCTGACTAGTATCGAGGATACGCAGTATTTT.

This clonotype was seen ten or more times. This chain links TRBV20-1 with TRBJ2-7; D is ambiguous. Trimming took off 1 base at V and 3 bases at J, with 10 bases between the two ends. The CDR3 spans 13 residues. CDR1 and CDR2 from the germline V gene are DFQATT and SNEGSKA (reference sequence). CDR3 protein: CSARGPGDYEQYF. The DNA of the CDR3 is TGCAGTGCTAGAGGCCCAGGAGACTACGAGCAGTACTTC.

The J gene is TRBJ1-1, the V gene TRBV20-1, with D possibly TRBD1 on 5 matching bases. V was pared by 5 bases and J by 2 bases, with 9 bases between. CDR3 size: 12 residues. CDR1 is DFQATT and CDR2 is SNEGSKA in the germline V gene (reference sequence). CDR3 sequence: CSAGTVNTEAFF. CDR3 nucleotides: TGCAGTGCTGGGACGGTCAACACTGAAGCTTTCTTT.

The chain links TRBV10-2 to TRBJ2-7, with 15 bases matching TRBD2. Unmatched junction bases numbered 4, after V lost 6 bases and J lost 1 base. Per germline, CDR1 WSHSY and CDR2 SAAADI. The CDR3 loop spans 16 amino acids. The chain's CDR3 is CASRGTSGGQSYEQYF. The CDR3 coding sequence is TGCGCCAGCAGGGGGACTAGCGGGGGGCAGTCCTACGAGCAGTACTTC.

CDR3 amino acids: CASSVSTRRISEQYF. The CDR3, as DNA: TGTGCCAGCAGTGTCTCGACACGACGTATCAGCGAGCAGTACTTC. This sequence joins TRBV12-3 or TRBV12-4 and TRBJ2-7; D ambiguous. V lost 5 bases, J lost 6 bases, and 20 bases lay in between. The CDR3 consists of 15 residues.

This clonotype was counted between two and nine times. The CDR3 coding sequence is TGCAGTGCTGGGACAGACTATGGCTACACCTTC. Its translation: CSAGTDYGYTF. The chain employs TRBV20-1 and TRBJ1-2; TRBD1 matches 7 bases. The CDR3 extends over 11 amino acids. Trimming took 5 bases from V and 3 from J; bases not matched to a gene: 0. The germline V gene has CDR1 DFQATT and CDR2 SNEGSKA (reference sequence).

The rearrangement joins TRBV7-3 to TRBJ1-1; D uncertain. CDR1 and CDR2 from the germline V gene are SGHTA and FQGTGA. The V end lost 5 bases, the J end lost 4 bases, and 17 bases lay between the germline ends. CDR3 size: 15 residues. The CDR3 here is CASSTQGRAITEAFF. The CDR3 region has the DNA TGTGCCAGCAGCACCCAAGGACGGGCTATCACTGAAGCTTTCTTT.